Included here is one T cell receptor (beta chain) sequence, with context. Its antigen remains unidentified. The data derive from a study of T cell responses to AZD1222 COVID-19 vaccine. Study outcomes and limitations: Spike-spanning, vaccine-associated CD4 TCRs were dominant at 160-218 and 743-854. Targeting of unmutated variant regions was reportedly seen in nearly half of spike-specific TCRs. Donor demographics were predominantly white British with a female majority; clonal diversity may be underestimated.

Method: immunoSEQ multiplex PCR; TCRdb's copy keeps in-frame clones and lacks some. The table records over 100,000 clones, around 87% of them present only once. Pooling covered second doses at about 4 or about 12 weeks. This CDR3 is 17 amino acids long. The ends lost 4 bases at V and 0 bases at J; junction bases unmatched: 7. The V gene's germline CDR1 is LNHDA and CDR2 SQIVND (reference sequence). This sequence joins TRBV19 and TRBJ1-5; 9 bases fit TRBD1. The sample here was peripheral blood, taken 28 days after the second AZD1222 dose. This receptor was taken from an adult who received the AZD1222 COVID-19 vaccine. CDR3 sequence: CASSSGTGSYSNQPQHF. In DNA form, the CDR3 reads TGTGCCAGTAGTAGCGGGACAGGGTCTTATAGCAATCAGCCCCAGCATTTT.